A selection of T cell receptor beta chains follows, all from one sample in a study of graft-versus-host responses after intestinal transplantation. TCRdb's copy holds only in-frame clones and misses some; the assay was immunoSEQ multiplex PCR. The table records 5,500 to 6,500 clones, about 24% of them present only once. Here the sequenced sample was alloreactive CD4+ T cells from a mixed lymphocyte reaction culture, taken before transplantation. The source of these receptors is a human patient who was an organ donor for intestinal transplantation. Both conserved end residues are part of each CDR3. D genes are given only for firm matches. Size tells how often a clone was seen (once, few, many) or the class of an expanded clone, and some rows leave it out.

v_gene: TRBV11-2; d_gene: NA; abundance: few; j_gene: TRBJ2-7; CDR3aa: CASSSTDGYEQYF; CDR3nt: TGTGCCAGCAGCTCGACGGACGGGTACGAGCAGTACTTC
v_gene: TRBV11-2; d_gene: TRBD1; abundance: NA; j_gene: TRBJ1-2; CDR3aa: CASSATGNYGYTF; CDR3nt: TGTGCCAGCAGCGCGACAGGGAATTATGGCTACACCTTC
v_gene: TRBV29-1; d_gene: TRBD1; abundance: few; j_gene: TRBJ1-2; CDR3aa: CSVRQGADYGYTF; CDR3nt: TGCAGCGTTCGACAGGGGGCGGACTATGGCTACACCTTC
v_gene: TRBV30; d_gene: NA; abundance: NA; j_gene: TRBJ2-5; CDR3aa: CAWSVSQETQYF; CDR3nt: TGTGCCTGGAGTGTGTCACAAGAGACCCAGTACTTC
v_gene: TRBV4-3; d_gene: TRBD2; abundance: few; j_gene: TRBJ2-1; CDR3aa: CASSQAGVGLAHNEQFF; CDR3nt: TGCGCCAGCAGCCAAGCGGGGGTGGGACTAGCCCACAATGAGCAGTTCTTC
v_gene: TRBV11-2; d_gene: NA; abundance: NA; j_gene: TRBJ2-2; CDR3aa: CASSLRVSGELFF; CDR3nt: TGTGCCAGCAGCTTACGGGTGTCCGGGGAGCTGTTTTTT
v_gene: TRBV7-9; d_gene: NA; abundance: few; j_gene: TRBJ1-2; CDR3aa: CASSLSSYGYTF; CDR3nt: TGTGCCAGCAGCTTATCCAGCTATGGCTACACCTTC
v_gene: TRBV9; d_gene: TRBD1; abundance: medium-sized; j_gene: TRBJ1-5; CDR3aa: CASSVGQGQPQHF; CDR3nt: TGTGCCAGCAGCGTAGGACAGGGTCAGCCCCAGCATTTT
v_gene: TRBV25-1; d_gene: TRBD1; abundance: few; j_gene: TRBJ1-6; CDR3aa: CASLLGTGLRVTLHF; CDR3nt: TGTGCCAGCCTGCTAGGGACAGGGCTTAGGGTCACCCTCCACTTT
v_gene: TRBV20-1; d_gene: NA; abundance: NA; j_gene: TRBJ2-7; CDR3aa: CSASGIYEQYF; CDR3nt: TGCAGTGCTAGCGGCATCTACGAGCAGTACTTC
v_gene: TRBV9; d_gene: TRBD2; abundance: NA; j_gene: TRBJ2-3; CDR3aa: CASSVSGGGAVDTQYF; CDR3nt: TGTGCCAGCAGCGTTTCTGGCGGGGGGGCCGTAGATACGCAGTATTTT
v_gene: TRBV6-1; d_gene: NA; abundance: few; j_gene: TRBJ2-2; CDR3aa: CASTNTGELFF; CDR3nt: TGTGCCAGCACCAACACCGGGGAGCTGTTTTTT
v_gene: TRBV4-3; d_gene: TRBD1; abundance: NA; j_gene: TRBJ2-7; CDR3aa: CASSQELARTGGSYEQYF; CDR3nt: TGCGCCAGCAGCCAAGAGTTGGCCCGGACAGGGGGCTCCTACGAGCAGTACTTC
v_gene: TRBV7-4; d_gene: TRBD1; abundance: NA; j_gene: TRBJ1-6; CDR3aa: CASSLSRGPQYSPLHF; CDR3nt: TGTGCCAGCAGCCTCAGCAGGGGGCCTCAGTATTCACCCCTCCACTTT
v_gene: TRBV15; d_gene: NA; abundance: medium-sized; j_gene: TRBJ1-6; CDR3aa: CATSQAYSSYNSPLHF; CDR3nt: TGTGCCACCTCGCAGGCCTATAGCTCCTATAATTCACCCCTCCACTTT
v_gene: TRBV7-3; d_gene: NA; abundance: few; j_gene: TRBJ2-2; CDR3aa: CASTPLGGSNTGELFF; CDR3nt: TGTGCCAGCACCCCCTTAGGAGGGTCAAACACCGGGGAGCTGTTTTTT
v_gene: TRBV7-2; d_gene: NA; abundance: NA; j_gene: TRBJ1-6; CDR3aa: CASSRKTGADSPLHF; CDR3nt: TGTGCCAGCAGCCGAAAAACGGGGGCGGATTCACCCCTCCACTTT
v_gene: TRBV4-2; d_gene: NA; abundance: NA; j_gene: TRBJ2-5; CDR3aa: CASSQQGIVGQGETQYF; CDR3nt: TGTGCCAGCAGCCAACAGGGAATCGTTGGTCAGGGGGAGACCCAGTACTTC
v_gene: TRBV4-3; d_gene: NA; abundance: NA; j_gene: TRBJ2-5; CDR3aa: CASSQETQYF; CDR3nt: TGCGCCAGCAGCCAAGAGACCCAGTACTTC
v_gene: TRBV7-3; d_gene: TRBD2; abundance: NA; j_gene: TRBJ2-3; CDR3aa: CASSFSGGAGDTQYF; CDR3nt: TGTGCCAGCAGCTTTAGCGGGGGGGCTGGAGATACGCAGTATTTT
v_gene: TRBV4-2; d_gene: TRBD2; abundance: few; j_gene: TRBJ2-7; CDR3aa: CASSPTSELYEQYF; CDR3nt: TGTGCCAGCAGCCCAACTAGCGAGCTCTACGAGCAGTACTTC
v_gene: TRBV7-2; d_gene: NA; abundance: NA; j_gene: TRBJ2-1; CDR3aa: CASSQSFRVEQFF; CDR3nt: TGTGCCAGCAGCCAATCCTTCAGGGTTGAGCAGTTCTTC
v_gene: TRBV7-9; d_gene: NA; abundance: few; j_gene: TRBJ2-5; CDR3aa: CASSPRVGETQYF; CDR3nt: TGTGCCAGCAGCCCAAGGGTGGGGGAGACCCAGTACTTC
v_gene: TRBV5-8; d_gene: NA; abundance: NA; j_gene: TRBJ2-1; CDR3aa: CASSLGPLLNEQFF; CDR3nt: TGTGCCAGCAGCTTGGGCCCCCTCTTAAATGAGCAGTTCTTC
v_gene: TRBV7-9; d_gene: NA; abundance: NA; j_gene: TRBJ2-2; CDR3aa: CASSWGNTGELFF; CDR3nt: TGTGCCAGCAGCTGGGGAAACACCGGGGAGCTGTTTTTT
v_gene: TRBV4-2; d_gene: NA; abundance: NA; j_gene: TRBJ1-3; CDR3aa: CASSQVQISGNTIYF; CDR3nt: TGTGCCAGCAGCCAAGTACAGATCTCTGGAAACACCATATATTTT
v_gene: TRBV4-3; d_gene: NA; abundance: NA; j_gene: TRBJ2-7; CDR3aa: CASSLLPSGREQYF; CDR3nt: TGCGCCAGCAGCCTCCTCCCATCCGGGCGCGAGCAGTACTTC
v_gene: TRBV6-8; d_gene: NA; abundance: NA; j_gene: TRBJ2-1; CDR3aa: CASSYTRQGGNEQFF; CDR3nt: TGTGCCAGCAGTTACACGCGACAGGGAGGCAATGAGCAGTTCTTC
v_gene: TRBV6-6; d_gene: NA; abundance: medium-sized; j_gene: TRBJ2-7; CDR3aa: CASSYPPGSYEQYF; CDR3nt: TGTGCCAGCAGTTACCCACCCGGGTCCTACGAGCAGTACTTC
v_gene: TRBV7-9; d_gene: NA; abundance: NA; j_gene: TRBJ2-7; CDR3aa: CASSLGVTEQYF; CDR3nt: TGTGCCAGCAGCTTAGGGGTCACCGAGCAGTACTTC
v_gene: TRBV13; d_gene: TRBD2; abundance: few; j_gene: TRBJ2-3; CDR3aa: CASSRLAGGLTDTQYF; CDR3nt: TGTGCCAGCAGCCGACTAGCGGGGGGTCTCACAGATACGCAGTATTTT
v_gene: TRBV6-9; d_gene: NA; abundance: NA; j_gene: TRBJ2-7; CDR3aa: CASSYVSSYEQYF; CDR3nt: TGTGCCAGCAGTTACGTTTCCTCCTACGAGCAGTACTTC
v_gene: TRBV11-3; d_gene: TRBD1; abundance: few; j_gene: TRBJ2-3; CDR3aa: CASSPRQGSDTQYF; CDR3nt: TGTGCCAGCAGCCCGAGACAGGGTTCAGATACGCAGTATTTT
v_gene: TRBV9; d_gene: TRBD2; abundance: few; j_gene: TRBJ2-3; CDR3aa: CASSVAPHGGGSTDTQYF; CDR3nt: TGTGCCAGCAGCGTAGCCCCCCACGGCGGGGGGAGCACAGATACGCAGTATTTT
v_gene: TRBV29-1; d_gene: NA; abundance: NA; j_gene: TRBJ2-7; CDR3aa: CSVGRSSYEQYF; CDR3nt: TGCAGCGTGGGACGGAGCTCCTACGAGCAGTACTTC
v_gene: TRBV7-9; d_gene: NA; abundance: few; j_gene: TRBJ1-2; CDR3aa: CASSLGFGYGYTF; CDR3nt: TGTGCCAGCAGCTTGGGGTTTGGGTATGGCTACACCTTC
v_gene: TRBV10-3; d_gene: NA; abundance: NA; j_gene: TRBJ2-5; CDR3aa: CASSYSRGFETQYF; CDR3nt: TGTGCCAGCAGTTACTCGAGGGGGTTCGAGACCCAGTACTTC
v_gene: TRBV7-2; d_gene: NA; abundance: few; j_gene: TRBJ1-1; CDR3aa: CASSPLGPTRHTEAFF; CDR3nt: TGTGCCAGCAGCCCCCTGGGACCTACCAGGCACACTGAAGCTTTCTTT
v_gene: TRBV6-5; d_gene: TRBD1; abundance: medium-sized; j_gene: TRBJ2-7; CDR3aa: CASRVGTGRYEQYF; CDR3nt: TGTGCCAGCAGAGTCGGGACAGGGAGGTACGAGCAGTACTTC
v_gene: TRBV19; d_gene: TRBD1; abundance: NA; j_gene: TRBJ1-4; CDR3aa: CASSTGQTVTNEKLFF; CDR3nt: TGTGCCAGTAGTACGGGACAGACTGTAACTAATGAAAAACTGTTTTTT
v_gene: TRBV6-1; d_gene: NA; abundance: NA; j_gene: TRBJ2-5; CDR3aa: CASSSLRGGGWEQYF; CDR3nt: TGTGCCAGCAGCTCCTTAAGGGGTGGGGGTTGGGAGCAGTACTTC
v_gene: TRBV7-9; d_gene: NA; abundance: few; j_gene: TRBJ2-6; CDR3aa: CASSLEGSGIGANVLTF; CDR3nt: TGTGCCAGCAGCTTAGAGGGGTCGGGTATAGGGGCCAACGTCCTGACTTTC
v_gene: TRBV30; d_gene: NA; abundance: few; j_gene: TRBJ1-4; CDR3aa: CAWSNGRISYNEKLFF; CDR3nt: TGTGCCTGGAGTAATGGACGGATTTCTTATAATGAAAAACTGTTTTTT
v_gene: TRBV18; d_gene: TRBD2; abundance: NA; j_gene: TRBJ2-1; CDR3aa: CASSLGLAAQGEQFF; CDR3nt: TGTGCCAGCTCACTGGGACTAGCGGCACAAGGTGAGCAGTTCTTC
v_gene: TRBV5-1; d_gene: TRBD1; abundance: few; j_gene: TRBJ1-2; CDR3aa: CASSLVAGGSGYTF; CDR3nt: TGCGCCAGCAGCTTGGTAGCAGGGGGTTCTGGCTACACCTTC
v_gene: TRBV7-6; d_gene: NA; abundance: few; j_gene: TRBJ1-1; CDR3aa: CASSLRTDTEAFF; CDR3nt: TGTGCTAGCAGCTTAAGGACAGACACTGAAGCTTTCTTT